The source of this T cell receptor (beta chain) is a study of Graves' ophthalmopathy and Graves' hyperthyroidism (dated by TCRdb to 2016 to 2019). About the investigation overall: Stable hyperthyroidism was defined as no progression to ophthalmopathy within 18 months of follow-up. An independent validation cohort comprised fewer than 20 hyperthyroidism patients and 15 to 17 patients who later progressed from hyperthyroidism to ophthalmopathy. The study used signatures of the TCR beta repertoire to tell Graves' ophthalmopathy apart from Graves' hyperthyroidism and to predict which patients would progress to ophthalmopathy. Once sampling was done, hyperthyroidism patients were given methimazole at a starting dose of 30 mg daily, while ophthalmopathy patients were given high-dose intravenous methylprednisolone. A discovery set of 100 patients (43 ophthalmopathy, some 58 stable hyperthyroidism) was enrolled to explore V-J signatures distinguishing ophthalmopathy from hyperthyroidism. In total, approximately 130 blood samples were TCR-sequenced: some 40 ophthalmopathy, 75 hyperthyroidism and about 17 hyperthyroidism-to-ophthalmopathy patients. T-cell repertoires of thyroid tissue and blood were compared in five or six hyperthyroidism patients. The full study reports these points: The 13-signature model separated ophthalmopathy from stable hyperthyroidism with approximately 90% sensitivity and roughly 84% specificity in cross-validation, and 80%/75% in the test set. Most expanded thyroid clonotypes with frequency above 0.001 were also detected in blood, suggesting blood repertoires may reflect the thyroid immune response. No statistical method was used to set the sample size in advance, and the investigators knew which group each participant was assigned to. In validation, the model predicted ophthalmopathy progression with about 70% sensitivity and roughly 72% specificity; roughly 12 predicted patients were CT-confirmed with GO in a median of around 6.5 months.

The hyperthyroidism patients were 18 to 65 years old and newly diagnosed, with a disease duration of less than 2 months. Patients with other autoimmune diseases, uncontrolled infections, pregnancy or lactation were excluded. Diagnosis relied on clinical symptoms, serum thyroxine, TRAb, thyroid ultrasound and orbital computed tomography. Total RNA was extracted using Trizol reagent, and RNA quality was checked on an Agilent 2100 Bioanalyzer. Here V drops 4 bases and J drops 0 bases, and the junction holds 4 bases not matched to any gene. From cysteine to phenylalanine, the CDR3 is 15 amino acids long. Only the CDR3 DNA is retained, 45 bases long and in frame from the first base. The germline V gene supplies CDR1 SNHLY and CDR2 FYNNEI. TCR beta CDR3 regions were amplified from RNA transcripts for repertoire sequencing. A first-round RT-PCR used HTBI primers with the Qiagen OneStep RT-PCR kit, followed by a second-round multiplex PCR, size selection and purification. Sequencing of the libraries was carried out on an Illumina HiSeq2000 in paired-end mode with 100 bp reads. Regarding the original processing steps: Reads were processed with SOAPnuke, discarding reads with adapters, uncalled bases, mean Phred below 15, or no exact constant-primer or identifier match. COPE v1.2.5 was used to merge the high-quality paired reads. Each unique nucleotide sequence was defined as a clonotype, and clonotypes were aligned to IMGT TRB V, D and J references with MiTCR v1.1. The analysis was limited to V-J combinations with a frequency above 0.0001, which together covered 99.2% of the repertoires. For each V-J combination, a TCR clonal expansion and chaos score was defined as the ratio of F50 clonal expansion to chaos observed in the TCRdist matrix. Welch's t-statistics and random forest were used to narrow the features down to more than 10 V-J combinations, which were then fed into a naive Bayes classifier. The similarity between thyroid and blood repertoires was quantified using the Morisita-Horn index. In-frame beta chains were kept once TCRdb had trimmed the public reads at Q25 with fastp and called clones with MiXCR. Every CDR3 protein is listed once, alongside the most common genes and DNA of its rows. These V and J calls originate from TCRdb's pipeline instead of the authors' own analysis. Across this sample there are over a million distinct CDR3 sequences, with 35% to 40% seen only once. In total, the top ten clones hold 11% of the sample.

This clonotype was detected a few times. Its antigen is unknown. Base qualities are not recorded, but no much larger clone differs from it by a single base. The V gene is TRBV2 and the J gene is TRBJ1-1; TRBD1 agrees with 8 junctional bases. Sequenced input: peripheral blood or thyroid tissue (not recorded which). This sequence was found in an adult man with Graves' hyperthyroidism. The CDR3 region has the sequence CASSVQGAMNTEAFF. The nucleotides read TGTGCCAGCAGTGTGCAGGGGGCTATGAACACTGAAGCTTTCTTT. Reference TRBV2 and TRBJ1-1 genes cover what lies past the CDR3, so the full variable domain is EPEVTQTPSHQVTQMGQEVILRCVPISNHLYFYWYRQILGQKVEFLVSFYNNEISEKSEIFDDQFSVERPDGSNFTLKIRSTKLEDSAMYFCASSVQGAMNTEAFFGQGTRLTVV.